This T cell receptor beta chain came from a study of cytotoxic CD8 clonotypes in ibrutinib-treated CLL. Study overall: Partial responses numbered around 24 and complete responses 2; after a median around 72 months, 14 stayed remitted and about twelve progressed. Points from the study as a whole: Clonality at baseline surpassed age-matched healthy donors and tracked circulating CD8+ T-cell counts. Rare overall, public clonotypes shrank or held steady under therapy.

About this clone itself: What it binds is not known.

Targeted sequencing depth ranged from 1 in 200,000 to 1 in 1 million T cells. TCRdb's copy holds only in-frame clones and misses some; the assay was immunoSEQ multiplex PCR. The sample yields 200,000 or so clones, approximately 79% seen once. Trimming pared 7 bases from V and 7 bases from J, leaving 14 bases between. The CDR3 has 13 residues. The germline gives CDR1 SGHDT, CDR2 YYEEEE. The TCR originated in a human donor with chronic lymphocytic leukemia. The source was PBMCs, collected after 12 months of ibrutinib treatment. The chain links TRBV5-6 to TRBJ1-4; D uncertain. The CDR3, as DNA: TGTGCCAGCTCGACACCTCCCAGTGAAAAACTGTTTTTT. Its translation is CASSTPPSEKLFF.